The sequence of this T cell receptor beta chain was determined in a study of post-analysis software for immune sequencing data. Whole-study results and caveats: Normalized Chao1 diversity was significantly lower in multiple sclerosis patients than in controls. In patients, TRBV5-6, TRBV5-1 and TRBV20-1 belonged to five TRBV segments found more frequently than in controls.

CDR1 and CDR2 from the germline V gene are MDHEN and SYDVKM. J was trimmed by 8 bases and V by 3 bases; bases with no gene match: 9. CDR3 length equals 15 residues. This clonotype was seen a handful of times. Antigen unknown. The TCR beta cDNA libraries contained unique molecular identifiers. TCRdb reprocessed the PCR reads with MiXCR, giving one entry per CDR3 protein. The sample lists 150,000 to 200,000 distinct CDR3 sequences; over 25% were seen once. This clonotype originated in a girl between 5 and 17 years old with multiple sclerosis. Specimen: blood. The V call is TRBV28, the J call TRBJ2-1, with TRBD2 identical over 8 bases. The CDR3 DNA sequence: TGTGCCAGCAGTTTTAGAAGCGGGAGTATCGATGAGCAGTTCTTC. Its protein is CASSFRSGSIDEQFF. The complete variable domain, with remaining parts taken from reference TRBV28 and TRBJ2-1, reads DVKVTQSSRYLVKRTGEKVFLECVQDMDHENMFWYRQDPGLGLRLIYFSYDVKMKEKGDIPEGYSVSREKKERFSLILESASTNQTSMYLCASSFRSGSIDEQFFGPGTRLTVL.